These 29 T cell receptor beta chains came from one sample sequenced in a study of blood T cell repertoires in COVID-19. Profiled with immunoSEQ multiplex PCR; TCRdb holds only in-frame clones, not every one. The sample yields about 210,000 clones, 70% to 90% seen once. Material for sequencing was peripheral blood. These receptors originate from a woman aged 40 to 50 with acute or convalescent COVID-19.

The rearrangement links TRBV6-6 to TRBJ2-2; 7 bases fit TRBD1. Germline assignment: CDR1 MNHNY and CDR2 SVGAGI (reference sequence). The trim removed 6 bases at V and 0 bases at J, leaving 1 base unmatched. The CDR3 extends over 14 amino acids. The chain's CDR3 is CASRGTANTGELFF. CDR3 sequence (DNA): TGTGCCAGCAGAGGGACAGCGAACACCGGGGAGCTGTTTTTT.

V and J are TRBV5-1 and TRBJ1-4, with 11 nucleotides matching TRBD1. V shed 4 bases, J shed 7 bases, and the junction held 9 bases outside the gene matches. CDR3 size: 16 residues. Germline CDR1 reads SGHRS; CDR2 reads YFSETQ. The CDR3 region is CASSGDGTGGFEKLFF. The CDR3 region has the DNA TGCGCCAGCAGCGGGGATGGGACAGGGGGATTTGAAAAACTGTTTTTT. Filled out from reference TRBV5-1 and TRBJ1-4, the complete variable domain reads KAGVTQTPRYLIKTRGQQVTLSCSPISGHRSVSWYQQTPGQGLQFLFEYFSETQRNKGNFPGRFSGRQFSNSRSEMNVSTLELGDSALYLCASSGDGTGGFEKLFFGSGTQLSVL.

This sequence joins TRBV7-2 and TRBJ1-3; 7 bases fit TRBD1. From germline, CDR1 is SGHTA and CDR2 FQGNSA. The CDR3 extends over 14 amino acids. Trimming removed 4 bases from V and 2 bases from J; junction bases left unmatched: 2. DNA of the CDR3: TGTGCCAGCAGCTCAACAGGGGCTGGAAACACCATATATTTT. Protein sequence: CASSSTGAGNTIYF.

The rearrangement uses TRBV29-1 and TRBJ1-4; D is unresolved. Germline CDR1 SQVTM, CDR2 ANQGSEA. This CDR3 spans 13 amino acids. Between the trimmed V and J ends, which lost 2 bases and 3 bases, there was a span of 7 bases. CDR3 amino acids: CSVESGSNEKLFF. The CDR3 coding sequence is TGCAGCGTTGAATCGGGGTCTAATGAAAAACTGTTTTTT.

CDR3 region: CASSPEVPREQYV. Written as DNA, the CDR3 is TGTGCCAGCAGTCCTGAGGTCCCACGCGAGCAGTACGTC. V is TRBV11-2 and J is TRBJ2-7; D is uncertain. The germline V gene encodes CDR1 SGHAT and CDR2 FQNNGV. Trimming cost V 6 bases and J 6 bases, with 15 bases left between them. The CDR3 length is 13 residues.

This chain uses TRBV3-1 (or the pseudogene TRBV3-2) with TRBJ1-4; a possible D gene is TRBD1 (6 bases). The CDR3 consists of 17 residues. CDR1 LGHDT and CDR2 YNNKEL come from the germline V gene (reference sequence). V was pared by 3 bases and J by 6 bases, with 20 bases between. CDR3 nucleotides: TGTGCCAGCAGCCACAACCGCAGACAGGACCCTTATGAAAAACTGTTTTTT. Protein sequence: CASSHNRRQDPYEKLFF.

The rearrangement links TRBV19 to TRBJ1-1, with D possibly TRBD1 on 6 matching bases. The germline V and J ends were trimmed by 6 bases and 2 bases, with 16 bases remaining between them. CDR3 length: 15 amino acids. Germline CDR1 reads LNHDA; CDR2 reads SQIVND (reference sequence). CDR3 in DNA: TGTGCCAGTAGCTTACCTGGGACAACCAACACTGAAGCTTTCTTT. It specifies CASSLPGTTNTEAFF.

The chain links TRBV7-8 to TRBJ2-3; the match to TRBD2 covers 10 bases. Germline CDR1 is SGHVS and CDR2 is FQNEAQ. Trimming took 7 bases from V and 1 from J; bases not matched to a gene: 11. The CDR3 loop spans 17 amino acids. The CDR3 nucleotides are TGTGCCAGCAAGGGACTAGCGAGAAACGGAGGCACAGATACGCAGTATTTT. Translating gives CASKGLARNGGTDTQYF.

The V and J genes are TRBV27 and TRBJ2-2; no clear D gene. Between the trimmed V and J ends, which lost 7 bases and 4 bases, there was a span of 13 bases. The CDR3 totals 14 residues. CDR1 and CDR2 (germline): MNHEY, SMNVEV (reference sequence). DNA of the CDR3: TGTGCCAGCACCTGGCCCCAGCGCACCGGGGAGCTGTTTTTT. This sequence encodes CASTWPQRTGELFF.

The V and J genes are TRBV2 and TRBJ2-5; D might be TRBD2 (5 bases). V was cut by 2 bases and J by 4 bases, with 14 bases left in between. There are 15 residues in the CDR3. Germline V gene data show CDR1 as SNHLY and CDR2 as FYNNEI. CDR3 in DNA: TGTGCCAGCAGTGAAAGGCTAGAGGGCAGAGAGACCCAGTACTTC. Protein: CASSERLEGRETQYF.

The V and J genes are TRBV28 and TRBJ2-2; 7 nucleotides align to TRBD1. With V trimmed by 2 bases and J by 6 bases, 3 bases remained unmatched. The CDR3 length is 14 residues. From germline, CDR1 is MDHEN and CDR2 SYDVKM. CDR3: CASSLGQAPGELFF. The CDR3 coding sequence is TGTGCCAGCAGTTTAGGACAGGCCCCCGGGGAGCTGTTTTTT.

The rearrangement uses TRBV6-6 and TRBJ1-2, with 7 bases identical to TRBD1. Germline values: CDR1 MNHNY, CDR2 SVGAGI (reference sequence). The CDR3 extends over 16 amino acids. The J segment lost 5 bases and the V segment lost 4 bases, leaving 13 bases of the junction unmatched. The CDR3 sequence: CASSWGIRTGDYGYTF. The CDR3 DNA reads as TGTGCCAGCAGTTGGGGAATAAGGACAGGAGATTATGGCTACACCTTC.

The chain employs TRBV2 and TRBJ1-4, with D perhaps TRBD1 (6 bases). This CDR3 has 17 residues. Germline V lookup: CDR1 SNHLY, CDR2 FYNNEI. V was cut by 5 bases and J by 0 bases, with 16 bases left in between. In DNA, the CDR3 is TGTGCCAGCAGTCTACAGGGATTCCTTGCAACTAATGAAAAACTGTTTTTT. Its protein is CASSLQGFLATNEKLFF.

The rearrangement links TRBV30 to TRBJ1-1; D ambiguous. This CDR3 is built from 12 residues. The germline CDR1 and CDR2 sequences are GTSNPN and SVGIG (reference sequence). V lost 2 bases and J lost 5, with 9 bases in between. In DNA, the CDR3 is TGTGCCTGGAGTTTTTCTAGTACTGAAGCTTTCTTT. Protein: CAWSFSSTEAFF.

This clone came up once. The chain couples TRBV29-1 to TRBJ2-1, with 8 positions matching TRBD1. The CDR3 covers 13 residues. Germline CDR1 SQVTM, CDR2 ANQGSEA. J gave up 9 bases and V 4 bases, and 8 bases lay outside the gene matches. CDR3 sequence: CSVAGRGPGEQFF. DNA of the CDR3: TGCAGCGTTGCGGGCAGGGGGCCTGGTGAGCAGTTCTTC.

The gene calls are TRBV5-4 and TRBJ1-2; D is uncertain. Trimming took 4 bases from V and 1 from J, leaving 11 bases between them. CDR3 length: 14 residues. Per germline, CDR1 SGHNT and CDR2 YYREEE (reference sequence). Here the CDR3 DNA reads TGTGCCAGCAGCATTGAACCTATTAACTATGGCTACACCTTC. Protein product: CASSIEPINYGYTF.

V usage is TRBV5-1 and J usage is TRBJ2-5, with 11 bases fitting TRBD2. The CDR3 contains 17 residues. The V and J ends lost 6 bases and 0 bases, in that order; junction bases with no gene match: 10. CDR1 is SGHRS, CDR2 YFSETQ, per germline. The CDR3 DNA sequence: TGCGCCAGCACGCAACCTAGCGGGGGGTCGTACCAAGAGACCCAGTACTTC. The encoded protein is CASTQPSGGSYQETQYF.

The rearrangement joins TRBV27 to TRBJ1-2; D might be TRBD1 (6 bases). Germline-derived CDR1 and CDR2 are MNHEY and SMNVEV (reference sequence). The CDR3 is made up of 15 amino acids. Trimming took 3 bases from V and 4 from J, leaving 15 bases between them. CDR3 sequence: CASSLEARGSYGYTF. The CDR3 nucleotides read TGTGCCAGCAGTTTGGAGGCGAGGGGGAGCTATGGCTACACCTTC.

J is TRBJ2-5 and V is TRBV3-1 (or the pseudogene TRBV3-2), with TRBD2 matching 8 bases. Looked up from germline, CDR1 is LGHDT and CDR2 is YNNKEL (reference sequence). The CDR3 spans 14 residues. The ends lost 6 bases at V and 1 base at J; junction bases unmatched: 4. CDR3 residues: CASSSRGGQETQYF. The CDR3 coding sequence is TGTGCCAGCAGTTCCCGGGGGGGCCAAGAGACCCAGTACTTC.

The chain combines TRBV27 with TRBJ1-2; 8 bases agree with TRBD1. V was clipped by 5 bases and J by 7 bases; unmatched bases: 9. In germline, CDR1 is MNHEY, CDR2 SMNVEV (reference sequence). This CDR3 is 14 amino acids long. Written as DNA, the CDR3 is TGTGCCAGCAGTCCGCGGACAGGGTCTAGTGGCTACACCTTC. This sequence encodes CASSPRTGSSGYTF.

The chain uses TRBV5-4 and TRBJ1-2; 7 bases align to TRBD1. J lost 2 bases, V lost 3 bases, and 4 bases had no gene match. This CDR3 contains 14 residues. CDR1 is SGHNT, CDR2 YYREEE, per germline (reference sequence). The CDR3 reads CASSSKTGNYGYTF. The CDR3 nucleotides read TGTGCCAGCAGCTCGAAGACAGGGAACTATGGCTACACCTTC. The full variable domain, its missing parts supplied by reference TRBV5-4 and TRBJ1-2, is ETGVTQSPTHLIKTRGQQVTLRCSSQSGHNTVSWYQQALGQGPQFIFQYYREEENGRGNFPPRFSGLQFPNYSSELNVNALELDDSALYLCASSSKTGNYGYTFGSGTRLTVV.

V usage is TRBV30 and J usage is TRBJ1-3; 8 bases map to TRBD1. V shed 5 bases and J 2 bases; nucleotides not matched to a gene: 11. This CDR3 has 16 residues. From germline, CDR1 is GTSNPN and CDR2 SVGIG (reference sequence). The CDR3 protein is CAWDGDRGVPGNTIYF. The CDR3 region has the DNA TGTGCCTGGGACGGAGACAGGGGAGTGCCTGGAAACACCATATATTTT.

The V gene is TRBV30, the J gene TRBJ2-1; D is uncertain. V was cut by 4 bases and J by 6 bases, with 13 bases left in between. CDR3 length: 13 residues. Germline V gene sequence: CDR1 GTSNPN, CDR2 SVGIG (reference sequence). The DNA for the CDR3 is TGTGCCTGGACCCCCGGCCCGGGCAATGAGCAGTTCTTC. This translates into CAWTPGPGNEQFF.

The chain combines TRBV19 with TRBJ1-2; TRBD1 might be the D (5 bases). CDR1 and CDR2 (germline): LNHDA, SQIVND (reference sequence). With 3 bases removed from V and 10 bases from J, the gap between germline ends came to 18 bases. The CDR3 is made up of 14 amino acids. The CDR3 spells CASSIGGESLDYTF. CDR3 in DNA: TGTGCCAGTAGTATCGGGGGGGAATCGTTAGACTACACCTTC.

V gene TRBV6-5 combines with J gene TRBJ1-6, with 8 bases matching TRBD1. Germline-derived CDR1 and CDR2 are MNHEY and SVGAGI. V was pared by 6 bases and J by 6 bases, with 4 bases of the junction left unmatched. The CDR3 sequence is 14 residues long. This CDR3 reads CASRTTGVNSPLHF. The CDR3 coding sequence is TGTGCCAGCAGGACGACAGGGGTTAATTCACCCCTCCACTTT.

For this clone: The germline gene is not matched at one end of the junction; a read error may be the cause. The rearrangement uses TRBV18 and TRBJ1-1; D is possibly TRBD1 (6 bases). Germline assignment: CDR1 KGHSH and CDR2 LQKENI. The CDR3 length is 13 residues. The CDR3, as DNA: TGTGCCAGTTCACCCCAGGGGAGTACTGAAGCTTTCTTT. This sequence encodes CASSPQGSTEAFF. Supplemented by reference TRBV18 and TRBJ1-1, the full variable domain reads NAGVMQNPRHLVRRRGQEARLRCSPMKGHSHVYWYRQLPEEGLKFMVYLQKENIIDESGMPKERFSAEFPKEGPSILRIQQVVRGDSAAYFCASSPQGSTEAFFGQGTRLTVV.

The chain employs TRBV7-2 and TRBJ2-1, with D unresolved. There are 13 residues in the CDR3. Germline CDR1 SGHTA, CDR2 FQGNSA. V shed 4 bases and J shed 9 bases, with 13 bases lying between them. The CDR3 DNA sequence: TGTGCCAGCAGCTCGAGCTACTTGTCTGAGCAGTTCTTC. Protein: CASSSSYLSEQFF.

V and J are TRBV11-2 and TRBJ1-1; D possibly corresponds to TRBD1 (6 bases). CDR1 is SGHAT, CDR2 FQNNGV, per germline. The V end was cut by 3 bases, the J end by 1 base, with 18 bases between. This CDR3 comprises 17 residues. This CDR3 reads CASSLRGQMVSNTEAFF. The CDR3 region has the DNA TGTGCCAGCAGCTTGCGGGGGCAAATGGTTTCGAACACTGAAGCTTTCTTT.

This chain joins TRBV27 and TRBJ1-2; weak D call: TRBD1 (5 bases). The CDR3 loop spans 16 amino acids. Germline CDR1 and CDR2: MNHEY and SMNVEV (reference sequence). V was pared by 0 bases and J by 4 bases, with 15 bases between. The DNA of the CDR3 is TGTGCCAGCAGTTTATCGGTGATTGGGGCCAGCTATGGCTACACCTTC. The encoded protein is CASSLSVIGASYGYTF.